The 2 T cell receptor beta chains given below trace back to one sample, sequenced in a study of T-cell memory formation after mild COVID-19. In TCRdb, the 5' RACE reads were re-called with MiXCR into one record per CDR3 protein. In the table there are just over 400,000 distinct CDR3 sequences, 23% of which are singletons. The sample consisted of PBMCs or a T cell subset sorted from them (not recorded which). These receptors came from an adult woman who had mild COVID-19 (a few samples of this study predate the infection). Cell type and time point are not known.

The sample holds a few counts of this clonotype. This rearrangement joins TRBV9 to TRBJ2-5, with 10 bases lining up with TRBD1. After removal of 10 bases from V and 1 base from J, the junction contained 7 bases not matched to a gene. CDR1 and CDR2 from the germline V gene are SGDLS and YYNGEE. The CDR3 is 14 amino acids. The CDR3 loop is CASARTGGQETQYF. The CDR3 DNA is TGTGCCTCTGCCCGGACAGGGGGCCAAGAGACCCAGTACTTC. Looking up the rest from reference TRBV9 and TRBJ2-5 gives the full variable domain: DSGVTQTPKHLITATGQRVTLRCSPRSGDLSVYWYQQSLDQGLQFLIQYYNGEERAKGNILERFSAQQFPDLHSELNLSSLELGDSALYFCASARTGGQETQYFGPGTRLLVL.

The J gene is TRBJ2-7, the V gene TRBV7-6; 7 nucleotides align to TRBD1. Germline-derived CDR1 and CDR2 are SGHVS and FNYEAQ. V dropped 1 base and J dropped 2; count of bases not matched to a gene: 11. This CDR3 spans 17 amino acids. The CDR3 spells CASSLGPGQQPTYEQYF. The CDR3 region has the DNA TGTGCCAGCAGCTTAGGACCGGGACAGCAACCGACCTACGAGCAGTACTTC.